The clone carrying this T cell receptor (beta chain) was detected only once. The CDR3 contains 15 residues. V shed 6 bases and J shed 0 bases, with 9 bases lying between them. Per germline, CDR1 LGHDT and CDR2 YNNKEL (reference sequence). The method was immunoSEQ multiplex PCR; TCRdb's version includes in-frame clones alone and lacks a portion of them. This table holds roughly 28,000 clones, approximately 80% found once. This entry comes from a study of blood T cell repertoires in COVID-19. Study in general: Some COVID-19 samples were acute and others convalescent; all came from the United States, Italy and Spain. Sample material is recorded as cDNA or gDNA derived from T cells, B-cell-depleted T cells, or PBMCs.

The chain joins TRBV3-1 (or the pseudogene TRBV3-2) to TRBJ2-6, with a tentative D call TRBD1 (6 bases). Sequencing used peripheral blood. This receptor was taken from a man aged 65-85 years with acute or convalescent COVID-19. CDR3 sequence reads: CASSSGVSGANVLTF. Written as DNA, the CDR3 is TGTGCCAGCAGTTCAGGGGTCTCTGGGGCCAACGTCCTGACTTTC.